This T cell receptor beta chain derives from a study of prognosis after radiotherapy for stage I lung cancer. This CDR3 is 12 amino acids long. The germline V gene has CDR1 MNHEY and CDR2 SMNVEV (reference sequence). V trimming: 6 bases; J trimming: 5 bases; junction bases outside the gene matches: 1. Genomic DNA provided the template from which TCR beta CDR3 was amplified by two-round multiplex PCR. Primers targeting each individual TRBV and TRBJ gene were applied in first-round PCR. MiXCR, run by TCRdb on the multiplex PCR reads, gives a single entry per CDR3 protein. The data show fewer than 20,000 distinct CDR3 sequences, roughly 45% seen once.

The chain carries TRBV27 and TRBJ2-7; TRBD2 matches at 10 bases. The source was PBMCs, collected before or after stereotactic body radiation therapy (not recorded which). The sequence derives from a donor at least 50 years old with non-small cell lung cancer. The DNA of the CDR3 is TGTGCCAGCAGAGCGGGAGGGCACGAGCAGTACTTC. Protein sequence: CASRAGGHEQYF.